Below are 25 T cell receptor beta chains sequenced from a single sample in a study of RUNX1 and TCR beta rearrangement in T-cell leukemia. Both DJ and VDJ rearrangements of TCR beta were amplicon sequenced. TCRdb recomputed calls from the PCR reads with MiXCR, one row per CDR3 protein. The sample holds about 550 distinct CDR3 sequences, roughly two fifths seen once. The sample was blood. All receptors derive from a female donor with T-cell acute lymphoblastic leukemia.

The chain has TRBV21-1 and TRBJ1-5; TRBD1, the table's D call, lacks a check against the DNA. TRBV21-1 is a documented pseudogene. This CDR3 comprises 15 residues. The CDR3 nucleotides read TGTGCCGTCACCGGGGACAGCATTTTCAATCAGCCCCAGCATTTT. Translated, it gives CAVTGDSIFNQPQHF.

This chain joins TRBV19 and TRBJ1-2; D might be TRBD1 (6 bases). The V gene lost 3 bases and the J gene lost 5 bases, with 10 bases spanning the gap. The CDR3 consists of 13 residues. The V gene's germline CDR1 is LNHDA and CDR2 SQIVND (reference sequence). Here the CDR3 DNA reads TGTGCCAGTAGTATGGGGGACAAGTATGGCTACACCTTC. It specifies CASSMGDKYGYTF.

The V and J genes are TRBV27 and TRBJ2-1; perhaps TRBD1 as D (6 bases). CDR3 size: 13 residues. The V end lost 10 bases, the J end lost 5 bases, and 15 bases lay between the germline ends. CDR1 is MNHEY and CDR2 is SMNVEV in the germline V gene (reference sequence). CDR3 residues: CATIPRGNNEQFF. The CDR3 DNA follows: TGTGCCACGATACCTAGGGGGAACAATGAGCAGTTCTTC.

The V gene is TRBV5-6, the J gene TRBJ1-5; TRBD1 matches at 7 bases. The V and J ends lost 4 bases and 1 base, in that order; junction bases with no gene match: 2. The CDR3 has 14 amino acids. The germline CDR1 and CDR2 sequences are SGHDT and YYEEEE. The CDR3 nucleotides read TGTGCCAGCAGCACAGGGGCCAGCAATCAGCCCCAGCATTTT. It yields the protein CASSTGASNQPQHF.

This clonotype turned up a few times. The chain recombines TRBV10-3 with TRBJ1-2; 9 nucleotides line up with TRBD1. Germline V gene lookup returns CDR1 ENHRY and CDR2 SYGVKD. The CDR3 is 15 amino acids. V lost 3 bases and J lost 7; bases outside the gene matches: 9. CDR3 protein: CAISERGPGQGGYTF. In nucleotides, the CDR3 is TGTGCCATCAGTGAAAGGGGACCGGGACAGGGTGGCTACACCTTC.

This clonotype is medium-sized within its sample. V gene TRBV20-1 combines with J gene TRBJ1-1; TRBD1 is a possible D gene (5 bases). V was pared by 8 bases and J by 7 bases, with 17 bases between. Germline V CDR1 and CDR2: DFQATT, SNEGSKA (reference sequence). CDR3 length equals 12 residues. CDR3: CSPPVGGGEAFF. The CDR3 coding sequence is TGCAGTCCCCCTGTGGGGGGAGGTGAAGCTTTCTTT.

This clonotype has more than one count but fewer than ten. The chain recombines TRBV15 with TRBJ1-2; D gene ambiguous. The CDR3 sequence is 15 residues long. Germline V lookup: CDR1 LNHNV, CDR2 YYDKDF (reference sequence). Trimming removed 0 bases from V and 4 bases from J, with 12 bases in between. CDR3 residues: CATSRDIGEPYGYTF. CDR3 coding DNA: TGTGCCACCAGCAGAGATATCGGTGAGCCCTATGGCTACACCTTC.

The chain carries TRBV12-3 or TRBV12-4 and TRBJ1-3; D is undetermined. The CDR3 contains 15 residues. V lost 2 bases, J lost 0 bases, and 8 bases lay in between. Written as DNA, the CDR3 is TGTGCCAGCAGTTTATCAGGTAGCTCTGGAAACACCATATATTTT. It encodes CASSLSGSSGNTIYF.

This clonotype has more than one count but fewer than ten. The chain couples TRBV4-3 to TRBJ1-1; no clear D gene. CDR1 is LGHNA and CDR2 is YSLEER in the germline V gene. The CDR3 totals 14 residues. Trimming took 1 base from V and 5 from J, leaving 11 bases between them. The CDR3 DNA reads TGCGCCAGCAGCCAAGTTGGGGTGGCGACTGAAGCTTTCTTT. Translated, it gives CASSQVGVATEAFF.

A few counts support this clonotype. V gene TRBV12-3 or TRBV12-4 combines with J gene TRBJ1-1; TRBD1 aligns across 7 bases. This CDR3 has 14 amino acids. Unmatched junction bases numbered 9, after V lost 3 bases and J lost 8 bases. CDR3 residues: CASSFDRDRQEAFF. The DNA for the CDR3 is TGTGCCAGCAGTTTCGACAGGGATCGGCAAGAAGCTTTCTTT.

This clonotype is labeled medium-sized (0.01 to 0.1%). The chain uses TRBV10-3 and TRBJ1-1; D not resolved. Germline assignment: CDR1 ENHRY and CDR2 SYGVKD. Trimming removed 8 bases from V and 1 base from J, with 20 bases in between. CDR3 size: 16 residues. CDR3 sequence: CAISPWIRGWNTEAFF. CDR3 DNA sequence: TGTGCCATCTCACCCTGGATTCGGGGATGGAACACTGAAGCTTTCTTT.

V gene TRBV12-3 or TRBV12-4 combines with J gene TRBJ1-5; perhaps TRBD1 as D (5 bases). The ends were cut back, 3 bases at V and 4 bases at J, with 7 bases in the middle. The CDR3 totals 13 residues. The CDR3 sequence: CASSFWGNQPQHF. CDR3 coding DNA: TGTGCCAGCAGTTTTTGGGGGAATCAGCCCCAGCATTTT.

The CDR3 loop reads CASTSSNQPQHF. CDR3 nucleotides: TGTGCCAGCACCAGCTCCAATCAGCCCCAGCATTTT. This rearrangement joins TRBV12-3 or TRBV12-4 to TRBJ1-5; the D is unclear. Trimming removed 7 bases at V and 3 bases at J, with 7 bases between. There are 12 residues in the CDR3.

This clonotype came up a few times. The rearrangement joins TRBV5-4 to TRBJ1-1; a possible D gene is TRBD1 (6 bases). The germline V gene encodes CDR1 SGHNT and CDR2 YYREEE (reference sequence). V lost 3 bases and J 4 bases, leaving 13 bases between the germline ends. The length of the CDR3 is 14 residues. DNA of the CDR3: TGTGCCAGCAGCTCGATAACAGGGTTCACTGAAGCTTTCTTT. Its translation is CASSSITGFTEAFF. The whole variable domain, remainder taken from reference TRBV5-4 and TRBJ1-1, is ETGVTQSPTHLIKTRGQQVTLRCSSQSGHNTVSWYQQALGQGPQFIFQYYREEENGRGNFPPRFSGLQFPNYSSELNVNALELDDSALYLCASSSITGFTEAFFGQGTRLTVV.

This chain joins TRBV7-9 and TRBJ1-2; D is perhaps TRBD1 (5 bases). The CDR3 sequence is 14 residues long. Germline V gene sequence: CDR1 SEHNR, CDR2 FQNEAQ (reference sequence). V shed 6 bases and J shed 8 bases, with 19 bases lying between them. CDR3 in DNA: TGTGCCAGCAGTCGGGAACGGGACTGGCCGGGCTACACCTTC. Residues: CASSRERDWPGYTF. Drawing the rest from reference TRBV7-9 and TRBJ1-2, the complete variable domain is DTGVSQNPRHKITKRGQNVTFRCDPISEHNRLYWYRQTLGQGPEFLTYFQNEAQLEKSRLLSDRFSAERPKGSFSTLEIQRTEQGDSAMYLCASSRERDWPGYTFGSGTRLTVV.

This chain uses TRBV5-4 with TRBJ1-1, with D unresolved. V lost 1 base to trimming and J lost 4 bases, with 14 bases between them. This CDR3 contains 15 residues. In germline, CDR1 is SGHNT, CDR2 YYREEE (reference sequence). CDR3 nucleotides: TGTGCCAGCAGCTTGTCGTACGGCTTGCGCACTGAAGCTTTCTTT. Protein: CASSLSYGLRTEAFF.

For this clonotype: A read error may produce the germline difference seen at one junction end. This rearrangement joins TRBV4-3 to TRBJ1-2; possible D gene TRBD1, 6 bases. Germline CDR1 LGHNA, CDR2 YSLEER. There are 16 residues in the CDR3. The CDR3 loop is CASSEDPVPGAYGYTF. The CDR3 bases are TGCGCCAGCAGCGAAGACCCCGTCCCAGGGGCCTATGGCTACACCTTC.

Worth noting for this clonotype: A much bigger clone sits one base away, suggesting this may be a read error. The chain employs TRBV20-1 and TRBJ1-1; D may be TRBD1 (5 bases). V was trimmed by 1 base and J by 8 bases, leaving 17 bases between them. The CDR3 extends over 14 amino acids. CDR1 and CDR2 (germline): DFQATT, SNEGSKA (reference sequence). The CDR3 loop reads CSARGPNGAIEAFF. In DNA, the CDR3 is TGCAGTGCTAGAGGGCCGAACGGGGCGATCGAAGCTTTCTTT.

In its sample, this clonotype was seen a few times. Here the CDR3 reads CASSLPGTNEKLFF. The CDR3 DNA reads as TGTGCCAGCAGCTTGCCAGGTACTAATGAAAAACTGTTTTTT. This sequence joins TRBV5-4 and TRBJ1-4; D gene unclear. Germline values: CDR1 SGHNT, CDR2 YYREEE (reference sequence). CDR3 length: 14 residues. Trimming took off 1 base at V and 2 bases at J, with 6 bases between the two ends. The whole variable domain, remainder taken from reference TRBV5-4 and TRBJ1-4, is ETGVTQSPTHLIKTRGQQVTLRCSSQSGHNTVSWYQQALGQGPQFIFQYYREEENGRGNFPPRFSGLQFPNYSSELNVNALELDDSALYLCASSLPGTNEKLFFGSGTQLSVL.

This CDR3 reads CASSDRPTEAFF. In DNA, the CDR3 is TGTGCCAGCAGTGATCGGCCCACTGAAGCTTTCTTT. V is TRBV25-1 and J is TRBJ1-1; D uncertain. V was shortened by 3 bases and J by 4 bases, with 6 bases between the two germline ends. Germline assignment: CDR1 MGHDK and CDR2 SYGVNS. The CDR3 consists of 12 residues.

With regard to this clonotype: This may be a read error, as it is one base from a much larger clone. The chain employs TRBV20-1 and TRBJ1-2; a weak D match, TRBD1 (6 bases). Trimming shortened V by 7 bases and J by 6 bases, and 15 bases separated the two germline ends. The CDR3 spans 12 residues. Germline CDR1 is DFQATT and CDR2 is SNEGSKA (reference sequence). The CDR3 region has the DNA TGCAGTGTTTCGACAGGCCTTAATGGCTACACCTTC. It is translated as CSVSTGLNGYTF.

The chain recombines TRBV5-6 with TRBJ1-1; 7 bases line up with TRBD1. The CDR3 contains 17 residues. The V gene end was trimmed by 2 bases and the J gene end by 6 bases; junction bases not matched to a gene: 16. In germline, CDR1 is SGHDT, CDR2 YYEEEE. The CDR3 DNA is TGTGCCAGCAGCTTCGGGCCAGCCGACAGGGTGGACGCTGAAGCTTTCTTT. Amino acid sequence: CASSFGPADRVDAEAFF. Looking up the rest from reference TRBV5-6 and TRBJ1-1 gives the full variable domain: DAGVTQSPTHLIKTRGQQVTLRCSPKSGHDTVSWYQQALGQGPQFIFQYYEEEERQRGNFPDRFSGHQFPNYSSELNVNALLLGDSALYLCASSFGPADRVDAEAFFGQGTRLTVV.

The chain combines TRBV27 with TRBJ2-7; D unresolved. Germline V gene data show CDR1 as MNHEY and CDR2 as SMNVEV (reference sequence). Trimming left V 8 bases short and J 2 bases short, with 16 bases between. The CDR3 covers 14 residues. The CDR3 nucleotides read TGTGCCAGCCGAAGCTCCCCCCTCCCCTACGAGCAGTACTTC. Translating it yields CASRSSPLPYEQYF.

This chain uses TRBV29-1 with TRBJ2-6; D may be TRBD2 (6 bases). CDR3 length equals 18 residues. CDR1 is SQVTM and CDR2 is ANQGSEA in the germline V gene. Trimming cost V 3 bases and J 0 bases, with 18 bases left between them. The CDR3 DNA follows: TGCAGCGTTGATTGGGGGGTCCAGGGTCCCTCTGGGGCCAACGTCCTGACTTTC. Encoded protein: CSVDWGVQGPSGANVLTF.

This rearrangement joins TRBV12-3 or TRBV12-4 to TRBJ2-5; D is undetermined. Trimming took off 5 bases at V and 4 bases at J, with 8 bases between the two ends. The CDR3 is 12 residues long. The DNA for the CDR3 is TGTGCCAGCAGTGAGATAGGAGAGACCCAGTACTTC. This gives the protein CASSEIGETQYF.